One TCR beta chain is described in this entry. These data come from a study of T cells in Graves' hyperthyroidism and ophthalmopathy. CDR3 length equals 15 residues. With 5 bases clipped from V and 6 bases from J, the junction kept 15 bases outside the gene matches. CDR1 is DFQATT and CDR2 is SNEGSKA in the germline V gene (reference sequence). Amplification of TCR beta CDR3 regions was performed using RNA transcripts as template. The TCR CDR3 was amplified in a first-round RT-PCR using the HTBI primer set. TCRdb ran MiXCR on the multiplex PCR reads and lists one entry per CDR3 protein. The table lists approximately 510,000 distinct CDR3 sequences, around 50% of them singletons.

The chain uses TRBV20-1 and TRBJ1-2; 7 bases are shared with TRBD1. The clonotype was recovered from an adult woman with Graves' disease, either hyperthyroidism or ophthalmopathy (not recorded which). The sample comprised peripheral blood or thyroid tissue (not recorded which). The CDR3 nucleotides read TGCAGTGCTCCCAACGACAGGGCCGGGGACGATGGCTACACCTTC. This codes for CSAPNDRAGDDGYTF.